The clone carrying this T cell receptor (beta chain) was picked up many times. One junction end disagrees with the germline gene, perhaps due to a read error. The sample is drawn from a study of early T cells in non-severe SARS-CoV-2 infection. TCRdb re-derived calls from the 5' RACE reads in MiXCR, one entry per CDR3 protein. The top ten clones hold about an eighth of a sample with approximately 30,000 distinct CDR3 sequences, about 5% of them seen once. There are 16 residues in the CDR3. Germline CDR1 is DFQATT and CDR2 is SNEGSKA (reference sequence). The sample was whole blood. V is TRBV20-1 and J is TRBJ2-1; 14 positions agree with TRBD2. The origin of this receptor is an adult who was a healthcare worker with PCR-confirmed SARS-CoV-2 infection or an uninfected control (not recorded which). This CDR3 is CRAIPGLAGVYNEQFF. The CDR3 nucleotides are TGCAGGGCTATACCGGGACTAGCGGGAGTCTACAATGAGCAGTTCTTC.